What follows are 10 T cell receptor beta chains derived from one specimen sequenced in a study of Ad26.COV2.S vaccination and SARS-CoV-2 variants. Profiling relied on immunoSEQ multiplex PCR, and the TCRdb table lists in-frame clones only, not all of them. The sample has hundreds of thousands of clones, 75% to 90% seen once. Treatment defined: roughly 20 received Ad26.COV2.S at low or high dose, single or two shots; 5 received placebo; per-sample allocation not given. The samples date from day 63 after the first vaccine or placebo injection. Sequencing was performed on peripheral blood, taken in a trial of Ad26.COV2.S vaccine versus placebo. These receptors came from a person aged 18-65 years who received the Ad26.COV2.S COVID-19 vaccine or a placebo.

The chain links TRBV7-8 to TRBJ1-2; tentative D call: TRBD1 (6 bases). The germline V and J ends were trimmed by 1 base and 5 bases, with 17 bases remaining between them. The germline gives CDR1 SGHVS, CDR2 FQNEAQ. CDR3 length: 16 residues. The CDR3 is CASSLGEGGGAYGYTF. CDR3 DNA sequence: TGTGCCAGCAGCTTAGGGGAAGGCGGGGGCGCGTATGGCTACACCTTC.

CDR3 region: CASSFYRDHYEQYF. In nucleotides, the CDR3 is TGTGCCAGCAGTTTTTACCGGGACCACTACGAGCAGTACTTC. The genes are TRBV28 and TRBJ2-7; D is possibly TRBD1 or TRBD2 (5 bases each). Between the trimmed V and J ends, which lost 3 bases and 3 bases, there was a span of 12 bases. Germline-derived CDR1 and CDR2 are MDHEN and SYDVKM. The CDR3 length is 14 residues.

This clone appeared once. The chain recombines TRBV28 with TRBJ2-6, with D possibly matching TRBD1 (6 bases). The CDR3 loop spans 21 amino acids. The V end was cut by 6 bases, the J end by 0 bases, with 27 bases between. CDR1 MDHEN and CDR2 SYDVKM come from the germline V gene. CDR3: CASRFLTGGLRSASGANVLTF. The CDR3 DNA is TGTGCCAGCAGATTTCTGACAGGCGGCTTGAGGTCCGCCTCTGGGGCCAACGTCCTGACTTTC.

This clone was seen more than once but under ten times. The CDR3 region is CASSFGTSGSNYNEQFF. The CDR3 DNA sequence: TGTGCCAGCAGCTTCGGGACTAGCGGGAGTAATTACAATGAGCAGTTCTTC. This sequence joins TRBV7-9 and TRBJ2-1; 14 bases map to TRBD2. Germline-derived CDR1 and CDR2 are SEHNR and FQNEAQ (reference sequence). Unmatched junction bases numbered 5, after V lost 3 bases and J lost 4 bases. The CDR3 contains 17 residues.

This clone was detected once. The gene calls are TRBV19 and TRBJ2-1; the match to TRBD2 covers 9 bases. Per the germline V gene, CDR1 is LNHDA and CDR2 is SQIVND (reference sequence). With V trimmed by 3 bases and J by 7 bases, 13 bases remained unmatched. This CDR3 has 17 amino acids. The CDR3 spells CASSIRESGRTGNEQFF. CDR3 DNA sequence: TGTGCCAGTAGTATCCGAGAGAGCGGGAGGACGGGGAATGAGCAGTTCTTC. Combining the CDR3 with reference TRBV19 and TRBJ2-1 gives the whole variable domain DGGITQSPKYLFRKEGQNVTLSCEQNLNHDAMYWYRQDPGQGLRLIYYSQIVNDFQKGDIAEGYSVSREKKESFPLTVTSAQKNPTAFYLCASSIRESGRTGNEQFFGPGTRLTVL.

The chain employs TRBV7-2 and TRBJ2-1, with 7 nucleotides matching TRBD2. Germline lookup yields CDR1 SGHTA and CDR2 FQGNSA. Trimming removed 4 bases from V and 2 bases from J; junction bases left unmatched: 2. This CDR3 is 14 amino acids long. The CDR3 region is CASSSSGTYNEQFF. CDR3 coding DNA: TGTGCCAGCAGCTCTAGCGGAACCTACAATGAGCAGTTCTTC.

The rearrangement joins TRBV7-2 to TRBJ1-6; D gene uncertain. Germline CDR1 SGHTA, CDR2 FQGNSA. This CDR3 is 16 amino acids long. V gave up 1 base and J gave up 11 bases, with 18 bases separating them. The CDR3 loop is CASSLVARKQSTPLHF. CDR3 DNA: TGTGCCAGCAGCTTAGTAGCCCGAAAGCAGAGTACACCCCTCCACTTT. Full variable domain (missing parts from reference TRBV7-2 and TRBJ1-6): GAGVSQSPSNKVTEKGKDVELRCDPISGHTALYWYRQSLGQGLEFLIYFQGNSAPDKSGLPSDRFSAERTGGSVSTLTIQRTQQEDSAVYLCASSLVARKQSTPLHFGNGTRLTVT.

J is TRBJ2-7 and V is TRBV9, with D unclear. V was pared by 4 bases and J by 0 bases, with 11 bases between. Per germline, CDR1 SGDLS and CDR2 YYNGEE. The CDR3 spans 14 residues. As DNA, the CDR3 is TGTGCCAGCAGCCCTGACCCTAGCTCCTACGAGCAGTACTTC. Translated: CASSPDPSSYEQYF.

This chain joins TRBV24-1 and TRBJ1-4, with a weak D call TRBD1 (6 bases). The germline gives CDR1 KGHDR, CDR2 SFDVKD. CDR3 length: 13 amino acids. V was pared by 4 bases and J by 6 bases, with 8 bases between. In DNA, the CDR3 is TGTGCCACCAGTGACCCAGGGGATGAAAAACTGTTTTTT. It encodes CATSDPGDEKLFF.

The chain joins TRBV19 to TRBJ2-3; D is ambiguous. This CDR3 comprises 14 residues. Trimming stripped 8 bases from V and 2 bases from J, with 14 bases between. CDR1 is LNHDA, CDR2 SQIVND, per germline (reference sequence). CDR3 region: CASRSGLDTDTQYF. The DNA for the CDR3 is TGTGCCAGTCGGTCGGGCTTAGACACAGATACGCAGTATTTT. The variable domain in full, completed from reference TRBV19 and TRBJ2-3, reads DGGITQSPKYLFRKEGQNVTLSCEQNLNHDAMYWYRQDPGQGLRLIYYSQIVNDFQKGDIAEGYSVSREKKESFPLTVTSAQKNPTAFYLCASRSGLDTDTQYFGPGTRLTVL.